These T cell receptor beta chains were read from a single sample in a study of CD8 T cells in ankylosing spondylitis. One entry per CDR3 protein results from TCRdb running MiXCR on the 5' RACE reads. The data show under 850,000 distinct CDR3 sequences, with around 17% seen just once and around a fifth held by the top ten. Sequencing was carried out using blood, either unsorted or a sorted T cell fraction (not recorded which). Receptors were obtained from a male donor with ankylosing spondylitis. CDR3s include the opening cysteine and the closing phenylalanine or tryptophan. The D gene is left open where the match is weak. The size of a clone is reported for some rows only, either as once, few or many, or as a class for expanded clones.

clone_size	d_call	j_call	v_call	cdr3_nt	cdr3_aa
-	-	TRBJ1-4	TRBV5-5	TGTGCCAGCAGCTTCTGGGGACGGAATAATGAAAAACTGTTTTTT	CASSFWGRNNEKLFF
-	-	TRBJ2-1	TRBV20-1	TGCAGTGCTAGAAGGTCGGGGGGCGGACAGTTCTTC	CSARRSGGGQFF
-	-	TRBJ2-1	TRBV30	TGTGCCTGGGGGGCGGTGAGTTCCCCATCCTACAATGAGCAGTTCTTC	CAWGAVSSPSYNEQFF
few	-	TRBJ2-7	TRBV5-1	TGCGCCAGCAGCTTGGCAGGGATTAGTTACGAGCAGTACTTC	CASSLAGISYEQYF
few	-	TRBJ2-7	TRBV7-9	TGTGCCAGCACCTACCTCAGCGGAGAAAGCGAGCAGTACTTC	CASTYLSGESEQYF
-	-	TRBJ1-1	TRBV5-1	TGCGCCAGCAGCAACTCAGGGAACACTGAAGCTTTCTTT	CASSNSGNTEAFF
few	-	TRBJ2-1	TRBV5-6	TGTGCCAGCAGCTTGGCCGGGGCGGAGAGCTCCTACAATGAGCAGTTCTTC	CASSLAGAESSYNEQFF
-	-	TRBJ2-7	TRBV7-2	TGTGCCAGCAGCTTAAGGACGGAGCTTACGACACCCTACGAGCAGTACTTC	CASSLRTELTTPYEQYF
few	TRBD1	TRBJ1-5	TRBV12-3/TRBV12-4	TGTGCCAGCAGTTCGCACAGGGGGCAGGGTCAGCCCCAGCATTTT	CASSSHRGQGQPQHF
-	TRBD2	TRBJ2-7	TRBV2	TGTGCCAGCATTGGGACTAGCGGCTCCTACGAGCAGTACTTC	CASIGTSGSYEQYF
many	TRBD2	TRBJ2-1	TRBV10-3	TGTGCCATCAGCCAAGGACTAGCGAGCTCCTACAATGAGCAGTTCTTC	CAISQGLASSYNEQFF
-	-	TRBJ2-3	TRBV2	TGTGCCAGCAGTGAGGAGAGCACAGATACGCAGTATTTT	CASSEESTDTQYF
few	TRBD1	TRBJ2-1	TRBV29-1	TGCAGCGTTGTGTGGACAGGGGTCAATGAGCAGTTCTTC	CSVVWTGVNEQFF